This is a list of T cell receptor beta chains from one sample in a study of cytomegalovirus exposure and HLA in healthy donors. The repertoire was sequenced with immunoSEQ multiplex PCR; TCRdb's copy has only in-frame clones and lacks some. This sample has more than 150,000 clones, with approximately 84% found just once. The sample was PBMCs. Receptor source: a girl aged 5-17 years in good health and CMV-seropositive. Both conserved end residues are part of each CDR3. A D gene is named only where the DNA matches it firmly. Clone sizes are given selectively: once, few, many, or a class where the clone is expanded.

J: TRBJ1-1
size: -
D: -
V: TRBV7-9
length: 16
DNA: TGTGCCAGCAGCCGTCCGGGACAACCAATGAACACTGAAGCTTTCTTT
CDR3: CASSRPGQPMNTEAFF

J: TRBJ2-2
size: -
D: TRBD2
V: TRBV10-1
length: 15
DNA: TGCGCCAGCAGTGAGGCTAGCGGAAACACCGGGGAGCTGTTTTTT
CDR3: CASSEASGNTGELFF

J: TRBJ1-4
size: -
D: -
V: TRBV10-1
length: 15
DNA: TGCGCCAGCATCAGGGCCCCAAACTCTAATGAAAAACTGTTTTTT
CDR3: CASIRAPNSNEKLFF

J: TRBJ2-1
size: -
D: TRBD1
V: TRBV29-1
length: 14
DNA: TGCAGCGTTGACGCCGGACAGGGGGCCGGGGAGCAGTTCTTC
CDR3: CSVDAGQGAGEQFF

J: TRBJ2-3
size: -
D: -
V: TRBV11-2
length: 16
DNA: TGTGCCAGCAGCCCCGTCCTACAGGTCCTGGGAGATACGCAGTATTTT
CDR3: CASSPVLQVLGDTQYF

J: TRBJ1-2
size: few
D: TRBD1
V: TRBV30
length: 13
DNA: TGTGCCTGGACAGGGGGAAGAAACTATGGCTACACCTTC
CDR3: CAWTGGRNYGYTF

J: TRBJ2-5
size: -
D: -
V: TRBV18
length: 12
DNA: TGTGCCAGCTTTCAGGGAACGCAGACCCAGTACTTC
CDR3: CASFQGTQTQYF

J: TRBJ2-2
size: -
D: -
V: TRBV5-4
length: 15
DNA: TGTGCCAGCGAGAGAATCCCGGACTCCTTAGGGGAGCTGTTTTTT
CDR3: CASERIPDSLGELFF

J: TRBJ2-3
size: once
D: TRBD1
V: TRBV29-1
length: 13
DNA: TGCAGCGTTGGCAGGGGGCAGGGAGATACGCAGTATTTT
CDR3: CSVGRGQGDTQYF

J: TRBJ1-1
size: -
D: -
V: TRBV19
length: 12
DNA: TGTGCCAGTATTCGGGGTTACACTGAAGCTTTCTTT
CDR3: CASIRGYTEAFF

J: TRBJ1-1
size: -
D: -
V: TRBV18
length: 12
DNA: TGTGCCAGCTCACCTACAAACACTGAAGCTTTCTTT
CDR3: CASSPTNTEAFF

J: TRBJ2-7
size: -
D: TRBD1
V: TRBV23-1
length: 14
DNA: TGCGCCAGCAGTGGACAGGGGATCTCCTACGAGCAGTACTTC
CDR3: CASSGQGISYEQYF

J: TRBJ2-7
size: -
D: -
V: TRBV27
length: 18
DNA: TGTGCCAGCAGCCCAGGGTTTTGGATAGCCCTACCTTCCTACGAGCAGTACTTC
CDR3: CASSPGFWIALPSYEQYF

J: TRBJ1-1
size: -
D: -
V: TRBV30
length: 13
DNA: TGTGCCTGGAGTGCGGGATTTAACACTGAAGCTTTCTTT
CDR3: CAWSAGFNTEAFF

J: TRBJ2-3
size: -
D: TRBD2
V: TRBV19
length: 14
DNA: TGTGCCAGTAGTATAACTAGCGCTACAGATACGCAGTATTTT
CDR3: CASSITSATDTQYF

J: TRBJ2-5
size: -
D: TRBD1
V: TRBV18
length: 20
DNA: TGTGCCAGCTCACCCGCCTCCCGGGACAGGGGAATTTTAGACGTAGAGACCCAGTACTTC
CDR3: CASSPASRDRGILDVETQYF

J: TRBJ2-3
size: -
D: -
V: TRBV15
length: 17
DNA: TGTGCCACCAGCAGAGATGGGATGGGGGCCGTCGCAGATACGCAGTATTTT
CDR3: CATSRDGMGAVADTQYF

J: TRBJ2-2
size: few
D: -
V: TRBV12-5
length: 14
DNA: TGTGCTAGTGGAAGGGGATTGGACACCGGGGAGCTGTTTTTT
CDR3: CASGRGLDTGELFF

J: TRBJ2-5
size: -
D: TRBD2
V: TRBV2
length: 15
DNA: TGTGCCAGCAGCGTAGGTCTAGCGGAAGGCGAGACCCAGTACTTC
CDR3: CASSVGLAEGETQYF

J: TRBJ2-7
size: -
D: -
V: TRBV13
length: 14
DNA: TGTGCCAGCAGCCCGGGAGCTGGAAACTACGAGCAGTACTTC
CDR3: CASSPGAGNYEQYF

J: TRBJ2-1
size: -
D: TRBD1
V: TRBV4-1
length: 13
DNA: TGCGCCATCCGGGACAGGGGGCACAATGAGCAGTTCTTC
CDR3: CAIRDRGHNEQFF

J: TRBJ2-5
size: -
D: TRBD1
V: TRBV19
length: 15
DNA: TGTGCCAGTAGTCCGCGGACAGGGTTTCAAGAGACCCAGTACTTC
CDR3: CASSPRTGFQETQYF

J: TRBJ1-1
size: once
D: -
V: TRBV25-1
length: 18
DNA: TGTGCCAGCAGTGAATCAAGGGCCGAAAGGTTGGGGGAGGCTGAAGCTTTCTTT
CDR3: CASSESRAERLGEAEAFF

J: TRBJ2-3
size: -
D: TRBD2
V: TRBV5-4
length: 14
DNA: TGTGCCAGCAGCGGGACTAGCGGCACAGATACGCAGTATTTT
CDR3: CASSGTSGTDTQYF

J: TRBJ1-1
size: -
D: -
V: TRBV19
length: 13
DNA: TGTGCCAGTTCCTCGAGGGGGAGCACTGAAGCTTTCTTT
CDR3: CASSSRGSTEAFF

J: TRBJ1-2
size: -
D: -
V: TRBV7-2
length: 13
DNA: TGTGCCAGCAGCGTTATCCGTCAGGATGGCTACACCTTC
CDR3: CASSVIRQDGYTF

J: TRBJ2-1
size: -
D: TRBD2
V: TRBV5-1
length: 17
DNA: TGCGCCAGCAGCTTGGCGGCTAGCGGGTACTCCTACAATGAGCAGTTCTTC
CDR3: CASSLAASGYSYNEQFF

J: TRBJ2-5
size: -
D: TRBD2
V: TRBV27
length: 16
DNA: TGTGCCAGCAGTTTGAAGCGGGGGGAACCCCAAGAGACCCAGTACTTC
CDR3: CASSLKRGEPQETQYF

J: TRBJ1-2
size: -
D: TRBD1
V: TRBV11-2
length: 13
DNA: TGTGCCAGCAGCTCGGGACAGTGGTATGGCTACACCTTC
CDR3: CASSSGQWYGYTF

J: TRBJ1-5
size: -
D: -
V: TRBV4-1
length: 16
DNA: TGCGCCAGCAGCCAAGAAAGGTACTATAGCAATCAGCCCCAGCATTTT
CDR3: CASSQERYYSNQPQHF

J: TRBJ1-4
size: once
D: TRBD1
V: TRBV6-1
length: 13
DNA: TGTGCCAGCAGCCACAGGGGTAATGAAAAACTGTTTTTT
CDR3: CASSHRGNEKLFF

J: TRBJ2-1
size: once
D: TRBD2
V: TRBV5-4
length: 15
DNA: TGTGCCAGCAGCTCGCGGACTAGATTTGCGGGTGAGCAGTTCTTC
CDR3: CASSSRTRFAGEQFF

J: TRBJ2-7
size: -
D: -
V: TRBV2
length: 16
DNA: TGTGCCAGCAGTGTCAGCTTGACAGGCTTCTCCTACGAGCAGTACTTC
CDR3: CASSVSLTGFSYEQYF

J: TRBJ2-3
size: few
D: TRBD1
V: TRBV9
length: 15
DNA: TGTGCCAGCAGCGTAGCGCCAGGGGGTGGAGATACGCAGTATTTT
CDR3: CASSVAPGGGDTQYF

J: TRBJ2-1
size: -
D: TRBD2
V: TRBV7-2
length: 15
DNA: TGTGCCAGCTCCCCGGCCCTAGCGGCATACAATGAGCAGTTCTTC
CDR3: CASSPALAAYNEQFF

J: TRBJ2-6
size: -
D: -
V: TRBV19
length: 13
DNA: TGTGCCAGTAGTATTAGTGGGGCCAACGTCCTGACTTTC
CDR3: CASSISGANVLTF

J: TRBJ2-3
size: -
D: -
V: TRBV18
length: 14
DNA: TGTGCCAGCTCACCATTAGAGAGCACAGATACGCAGTATTTT
CDR3: CASSPLESTDTQYF

J: TRBJ2-4
size: -
D: -
V: TRBV12-2
length: 14
DNA: TGTGCAAGTCGCTTACAAATAGCCAAAAACATTCAGTACTTC
CDR3: CASRLQIAKNIQYF

J: TRBJ1-5
size: -
D: -
V: TRBV9
length: 15
DNA: TGTGCCAGCAGCGTAGAAGGGGGGGAGGGTCAGCCCCAGCATTTT
CDR3: CASSVEGGEGQPQHF

J: TRBJ2-1
size: -
D: TRBD2
V: TRBV4-2
length: 17
DNA: TGTGCCAGCAGCCAAGAATCGGCGGGAGGGTCCTACAATGAGCAGTTCTTC
CDR3: CASSQESAGGSYNEQFF

J: TRBJ2-3
size: -
D: TRBD2
V: TRBV10-1
length: 13
DNA: TGCGCCAGCACGGGACTAGCGGGAGAGTCGCAGTATTTT
CDR3: CASTGLAGESQYF